Listed below are T cell receptor beta chains from one sample, sequenced in a study of cytomegalovirus exposure and HLA in healthy donors. Data came from immunoSEQ multiplex PCR; TCRdb stores just in-frame clones and leaves some out. The sample carries roughly 180,000 clones, about 80% recorded once. The sequenced material came from PBMCs. The receptors were sampled from a woman aged 30 to 39 in good health and CMV-seronegative. The conserved cysteine and the conserved F or W are not part of the CDR3 here. Each record gives: CDR3 protein, V gene, J gene, CDR3 length.

ASSPGLAGYTGELF	TRBV18	TRBJ2-2	14
ASSLTPQPTMNTEAF	TRBV7-3	TRBJ1-1	15
ASSQVPGGPYGYT	TRBV4-1	TRBJ1-2	13
ASSLNGQDTDTQY	TRBV7-3	TRBJ2-3	13
SVGAGGRGTQY	TRBV29-1	TRBJ2-3	11
ATSRKQRSGQGPLSTDTQY	TRBV15	TRBJ2-3	19
ASNAGTGGMETQY	TRBV6-1	TRBJ2-5	13
ASSRQGASSSYEQY	TRBV5-1	TRBJ2-7	14
ASSQWGRGSYEQY	TRBV16	NA	13
ASTWTGTYEQY	TRBV6-1	TRBJ2-7	11
ASSLVGRGDTEAF	TRBV5-6	TRBJ1-1	13
ASSTLGQGSSEAF	TRBV19	TRBJ1-1	13
ASSRLASDTQY	TRBV10-1	TRBJ2-3	11
ASSLDRQGGGYT	TRBV5-1	TRBJ1-2	12
ASSQEIAGFGGYT	TRBV4-2	TRBJ1-2	13
AWTGGFSSYNEQF	TRBV30	TRBJ2-1	13
ASSQDPPRGFAPGANVLT	TRBV4-2	TRBJ2-6	18
ASRDGTGGDEKLF	TRBV6-6	TRBJ1-4	13
ASSESSPGSGAEAF	TRBV10-1	TRBJ1-1	14
ASSDRDRGSFSYNEQF	TRBV2	TRBJ2-1	16
ASSPSGTSGYEQY	TRBV28	TRBJ2-7	13
ASSLGTASYEQY	TRBV7-2	TRBJ2-7	12
ASSEQYNSPLH	TRBV18	TRBJ1-6	11
ASRFGGVQETQY	TRBV10-2	TRBJ2-5	12
ASKLAGEYTQY	TRBV10-2	TRBJ2-3	11
ASSRGLAVNTGELF	TRBV5-1	TRBJ2-2	14
ASSITGKDYGYT	TRBV19	TRBJ1-2	12
ASEPGQGSVGTEAF	TRBV5-1	TRBJ1-1	14
ASSLPQAGRDANTQY	TRBV18	TRBJ2-3	15
ASSLARGAEQY	TRBV7-2	TRBJ2-7	11
ASSPIGYQETQY	TRBV9	TRBJ2-5	12
ASSEGAGGFYGYT	TRBV6-1	TRBJ1-2	13
ASSPLGGRYEQY	TRBV7-9	TRBJ2-7	12
ASRWDRGTDTQY	TRBV2	TRBJ2-3	12
ASSADSLAGNTIY	TRBV5-1	TRBJ1-3	13
ARSLLLAGYWWEQY	TRBV5-3	TRBJ2-7	14
ASMSGSYEQY	TRBV19	TRBJ2-7	10
ASSGIGRNEAF	TRBV25-1	TRBJ1-1	11
ASSLTGDYSYEQY	TRBV7-6	TRBJ2-7	13
ASSFSLARDTQY	TRBV7-2	TRBJ2-3	12
ASSLAPPGGASYNEQF	TRBV7-2	TRBJ2-1	16